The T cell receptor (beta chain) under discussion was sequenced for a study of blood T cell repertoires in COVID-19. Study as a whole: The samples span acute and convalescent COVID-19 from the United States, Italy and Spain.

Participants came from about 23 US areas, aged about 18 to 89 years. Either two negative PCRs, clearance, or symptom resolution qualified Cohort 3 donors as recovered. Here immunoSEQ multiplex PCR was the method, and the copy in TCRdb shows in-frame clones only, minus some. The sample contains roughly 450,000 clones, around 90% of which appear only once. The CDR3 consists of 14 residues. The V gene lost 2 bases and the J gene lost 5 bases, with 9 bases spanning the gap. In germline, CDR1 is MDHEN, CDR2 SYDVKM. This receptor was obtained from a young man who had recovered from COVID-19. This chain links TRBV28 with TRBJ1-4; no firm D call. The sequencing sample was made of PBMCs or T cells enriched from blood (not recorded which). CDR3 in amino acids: CASSLGEGNEKLFF. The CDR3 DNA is TGTGCCAGCAGTTTAGGGGAGGGAAATGAAAAACTGTTTTTT.